The following is a T cell receptor (beta chain) sequence with its context. The sample belongs to a study of blood T cell repertoires in COVID-19. Looking at the study overall: PBMCs, B-cell-depleted T cells, or T cells were the source of the cDNA or gDNA that made up the material.

V lost 0 bases to trimming and J lost 4 bases; unmatched junction nucleotides: 7. The CDR3 has 17 amino acids. Germline values: CDR1 SGHKS, CDR2 YYEKEE (reference sequence). Source study methods: Reference gene primer amplification in the assay estimated nucleated cell counts. Data came from immunoSEQ multiplex PCR; TCRdb stores just in-frame clones and leaves some out. V and J calls and clone size are given by that table; D and trimming were obtained from the DNA. The table includes over 250,000 clones, approximately 85% detected once. This sequence was found in a human donor in a cohort sampled during active COVID-19. What was sequenced was peripheral blood. This sequence joins TRBV5-5 and TRBJ2-3; 11 positions match TRBD2. The CDR3 DNA reads as TGTGCCAGCAGCTTGGGCTGGACTAGCGGGCCAGCAGATACGCAGTATTTT. It encodes CASSLGWTSGPADTQYF. The variable domain in full, completed from reference TRBV5-5 and TRBJ2-3, reads DAGVTQSPTHLIKTRGQQVTLRCSPISGHKSVSWYQQVLGQGPQFIFQYYEKEERGRGNFPDRFSARQFPNYSSELNVNALLLGDSALYLCASSLGWTSGPADTQYFGPGTRLTVL.